The next 26 T cell receptor beta chains were all read from a single sample in a study of blood T cell repertoires in COVID-19. TCRdb keeps only in-frame clones here, not all; method: immunoSEQ multiplex PCR. The sample contains over 130,000 clones, about 88% of which appear only once. Source material: peripheral blood. These receptors were taken from a human donor with COVID-19, enrolled during active disease. The donor label of this sample is uncertain.

V and J are TRBV2 and TRBJ2-1; TRBD2 is a possible D gene (6 bases). CDR3 length: 16 amino acids. In germline, CDR1 is SNHLY, CDR2 FYNNEI. Trimming cost V 2 bases and J 5 bases, with 16 bases left between them. The CDR3 spells CASSELSGDAHNEQFF. DNA for the CDR3: TGTGCCAGCAGTGAATTGTCGGGGGATGCTCACAATGAGCAGTTCTTC.

This chain links TRBV10-3 with TRBJ2-3; 13 bases map to TRBD2. The CDR3 is made up of 17 amino acids. CDR1 and CDR2 from the germline V gene are ENHRY and SYGVKD. The V gene end was trimmed by 10 bases and the J gene end by 4 bases; junction bases not matched to a gene: 14. CDR3: CATGGPLAGGVADTQYF. CDR3 DNA sequence: TGTGCCACCGGAGGCCCACTAGCGGGAGGGGTTGCAGATACGCAGTATTTT.

The genes are TRBV25-1 and TRBJ2-1; 10 nucleotides align to TRBD2. This CDR3 comprises 17 residues. CDR1 is MGHDK and CDR2 is SYGVNS in the germline V gene. The junction had 5 bases not matched to a gene; V was cut back by 2 bases and J by 1 base. The CDR3 here is CASSEEGLADSYNEQFF. DNA of the CDR3: TGTGCCAGCAGTGAAGAAGGACTAGCGGATTCCTACAATGAGCAGTTCTTC.

CDR3 region: CSANSAGKAFF. DNA for the CDR3: TGCAGTGCTAACTCGGCGGGGAAAGCTTTCTTT. This chain connects TRBV20-1 to TRBJ1-1; no clear D gene. Between the trimmed V and J ends, which lost 4 bases and 9 bases, there was a span of 12 bases. CDR1 and CDR2 (germline): DFQATT, SNEGSKA (reference sequence). This CDR3 spans 11 amino acids.

The chain has TRBV19 and TRBJ1-4; D is uncertain. This CDR3 spans 13 amino acids. Per germline, CDR1 LNHDA and CDR2 SQIVND (reference sequence). V dropped 4 bases and J dropped 8 bases, with 11 bases sitting between them. The CDR3 is CASSTRGLEKLFF. The CDR3 region has the DNA TGTGCCAGTAGTACTCGCGGCCTCGAAAAACTGTTTTTT.

The chain carries TRBV14 and TRBJ2-1; D is possibly TRBD2 (6 bases). The V gene's germline CDR1 is SGHDN and CDR2 FVKESK. This CDR3 region has 16 residues. The V and J ends lost 1 base and 2 bases respectively, with 12 bases between them. Here the CDR3 DNA reads TGTGCCAGCAGCCAAGCCGCGGGGTTCCCCTACAATGAGCAGTTCTTC. Its protein is CASSQAAGFPYNEQFF.

This sequence joins TRBV10-1 and TRBJ2-1, with 8 bases aligning to TRBD2. The CDR3 runs to 16 residues. Per the germline V gene, CDR1 is WNHNN and CDR2 is SYGVQD (reference sequence). Trimming cost V 3 bases and J 9 bases; bases outside gene matches: 13. The CDR3 reads CASSEKAAGVRTEQFF. The CDR3 DNA follows: TGCGCCAGCAGTGAAAAGGCAGCGGGAGTCAGGACTGAGCAGTTCTTC.

V and J are TRBV10-1 and TRBJ1-4; weak D call: TRBD1 (6 bases). The CDR3 runs to 13 residues. Germline V CDR1 and CDR2: WNHNN, SYGVQD (reference sequence). V dropped 4 bases and J dropped 7 bases, with 10 bases sitting between them. The CDR3 here is CASSGTDSEKLFF. The CDR3 bases are TGCGCCAGCAGTGGGACAGACAGTGAAAAACTGTTTTTT.

J is TRBJ2-1 and V is TRBV14; 11 bases are shared with TRBD2. V gave up 4 bases and J gave up 1 base; unmatched junction bases: 6. This CDR3 region has 17 residues. In germline, CDR1 is SGHDN, CDR2 FVKESK. CDR3 loop: CASSLTSGTTSYNEQFF. As DNA, the CDR3 is TGTGCCAGCAGCCTGACTAGCGGGACGACTTCCTACAATGAGCAGTTCTTC.

The gene calls are TRBV9 and TRBJ2-1, with 11 nucleotides matching TRBD2. Germline CDR1 reads SGDLS; CDR2 reads YYNGEE. V shed 3 bases and J 4 bases; nucleotides not matched to a gene: 3. The CDR3 extends over 15 amino acids. The CDR3 protein is CASSGTSGGYNEQFF. The CDR3 nucleotides are TGTGCCAGCAGCGGAACTAGCGGGGGATACAATGAGCAGTTCTTC.

The chain combines TRBV9 with TRBJ1-2; weak D call: TRBD1 (6 bases). This CDR3 region has 14 residues. CDR1 and CDR2 from the germline V gene are SGDLS and YYNGEE. Trimming cost V 5 bases and J 4 bases, with 15 bases left between them. CDR3 DNA sequence: TGTGCCAGCAGAGACACCGGGGGGCCCTATGGCTACACCTTC. This encodes CASRDTGGPYGYTF.

V usage is TRBV6-4 and J usage is TRBJ2-2; TRBD2 matches 7 bases. V was clipped by 7 bases and J by 0 bases; unmatched bases: 8. This CDR3 spans 16 amino acids. Germline V gene data show CDR1 as MRHNA and CDR2 as SNTAGT. CDR3 sequence: CASKGRGVANTGELFF. The CDR3 nucleotides are TGTGCCAGCAAGGGTCGGGGGGTCGCGAACACCGGGGAGCTGTTTTTT.

The gene calls are TRBV5-5 and TRBJ1-2; D unresolved. Germline V gene lookup returns CDR1 SGHKS and CDR2 YYEKEE (reference sequence). V was cut by 0 bases and J by 4 bases, with 22 bases left in between. The length of the CDR3 is 18 residues. The CDR3 bases are TGTGCCAGCAGCTTGGTCACCGGAATTGGCTATTCGGGCTATGGCTACACCTTC. Its translation is CASSLVTGIGYSGYGYTF.

V gene TRBV14 combines with J gene TRBJ1-1, with D hard to call. Germline V gene sequence: CDR1 SGHDN, CDR2 FVKESK. This CDR3 has 13 amino acids. V lost 4 bases and J lost 4, with 10 bases in between. The DNA for the CDR3 is TGTGCCAGCAGCCTCGTCAGTGGCACTGAAGCTTTCTTT. Translation: CASSLVSGTEAFF.

This chain connects TRBV28 to TRBJ2-6; tentatively, D is TRBD1 (5 bases). This CDR3 has 18 residues. V dropped 1 base and J dropped 0 bases, with 13 bases sitting between them. Germline V gives CDR1 MDHEN, CDR2 SYDVKM. In nucleotides, the CDR3 is TGTGCCAGCAGTTTATTAGTATGGGGCTCCTCTGGGGCCAACGTCCTGACTTTC. Encoded protein: CASSLLVWGSSGANVLTF.

The rearrangement links TRBV6-6 to TRBJ2-7; tentative D call: TRBD1 (6 bases). V was pared by 6 bases and J by 0 bases, with 15 bases between. Germline V gene lookup returns CDR1 MNHNY and CDR2 SVGAGI (reference sequence). The CDR3 covers 15 residues. CDR3 in DNA: TGTGCCAGCAGCCTCCGGGACACAAGCTCCTACGAGCAGTACTTC. This gives the protein CASSLRDTSSYEQYF.

V is TRBV7-3 and J is TRBJ2-7; perhaps TRBD2 as D (6 bases). Trimming cost V 1 base and J 2 bases, with 12 bases left between them. Looked up from germline, CDR1 is SGHTA and CDR2 is FQGTGA. The CDR3 consists of 15 residues. Here the CDR3 reads CASSLSSGSTYEQYF. In DNA, the CDR3 is TGTGCCAGCAGCTTAAGTTCCGGGAGCACCTACGAGCAGTACTTC.

The rearrangement links TRBV24-1 to TRBJ2-3; the match to TRBD2 covers 10 bases. The CDR3 length is 15 residues. V was clipped by 4 bases and J by 7 bases; unmatched bases: 7. Germline loops: CDR1 KGHDR, CDR2 SFDVKD. CDR3 coding DNA: TGTGCCACCAGTGACCCGGGACTAGCGCCAAATACGCAGTATTTT. Amino acid sequence: CATSDPGLAPNTQYF.

The chain joins TRBV9 to TRBJ2-1, with a tentative D call TRBD1 (6 bases). The V gene's germline CDR1 is SGDLS and CDR2 YYNGEE. V dropped 4 bases and J dropped 7 bases, with 9 bases sitting between them. The CDR3 spans 12 residues. The CDR3 DNA follows: TGTGCCAGCAGCCTGGACAGAAATGAGCAGTTCTTC. This sequence encodes CASSLDRNEQFF.

V and J are TRBV11-2 and TRBJ1-5; no definite D call. This CDR3 is 13 amino acids long. Trimming took 5 bases from V and 7 from J, leaving 12 bases between them. Germline V gene sequence: CDR1 SGHAT, CDR2 FQNNGV. For the CDR3, the DNA is TGTGCCAGCAGCCCGGAGGGAGTGCAGCCCCAGCATTTT. The encoded protein is CASSPEGVQPQHF. The full variable domain, its missing parts supplied by reference TRBV11-2 and TRBJ1-5, is EAGVAQSPRYKIIEKRQSVAFWCNPISGHATLYWYQQILGQGPKLLIQFQNNGVVDDSQLPKDRFSAERLKGVDSTLKIQPAKLEDSAVYLCASSPEGVQPQHFGDGTRLSIL.

The V gene is TRBV7-9, the J gene TRBJ2-1; D may be TRBD1 (6 bases). The CDR3 contains 17 residues. The V gene's germline CDR1 is SEHNR and CDR2 FQNEAQ (reference sequence). V lost 5 bases and J 0 bases, leaving 17 bases between the germline ends. The chain's CDR3 is CASSTWRQDSSYNEQFF. The CDR3, as DNA: TGTGCCAGCAGCACCTGGAGACAGGATAGCTCCTACAATGAGCAGTTCTTC.

This chain uses TRBV28 with TRBJ1-5; 8 bases are a match to TRBD1. The germline V gene has CDR1 MDHEN and CDR2 SYDVKM. The CDR3 is made up of 16 amino acids. With 5 bases clipped from V and 2 bases from J, the junction kept 8 bases outside the gene matches. Here the CDR3 DNA reads TGTGCCAGCAGTCAGGGGGCAGGGTTGGGCAATCAGCCCCAGCATTTT. Encoded protein: CASSQGAGLGNQPQHF.

The chain has TRBV19 and TRBJ2-1; D gene ambiguous. The CDR3 contains 12 residues. V was clipped by 2 bases and J by 7 bases, with 6 bases between them. Germline lookup yields CDR1 LNHDA and CDR2 SQIVND (reference sequence). The CDR3, as DNA: TGTGCCAGTAGTATAATCGGTAATGAGCAGTTCTTC. The encoded protein is CASSIIGNEQFF. The complete variable domain, with remaining parts taken from reference TRBV19 and TRBJ2-1, reads DGGITQSPKYLFRKEGQNVTLSCEQNLNHDAMYWYRQDPGQGLRLIYYSQIVNDFQKGDIAEGYSVSREKKESFPLTVTSAQKNPTAFYLCASSIIGNEQFFGPGTRLTVL.

The rearrangement links TRBV28 to TRBJ1-5; 9 nucleotides align to TRBD1. Germline lookup yields CDR1 MDHEN and CDR2 SYDVKM. The CDR3 covers 16 residues. The trim removed 5 bases at V and 1 base at J, leaving 6 bases unmatched. CDR3 sequence (DNA): TGTGCCAGCAGTACCCCCGGACAGGGGAGCAATCAGCCCCAGCATTTT. It translates to CASSTPGQGSNQPQHF.

The V and J genes are TRBV25-1 and TRBJ1-3; D uncertain. Trimming left V 0 bases short and J 4 bases short, with 7 bases between. Germline V gives CDR1 MGHDK, CDR2 SYGVNS. The CDR3 is 14 amino acids. CDR3 protein: CASSEYVLGNTIYF. CDR3 nucleotide sequence: TGTGCCAGCAGTGAATATGTCTTGGGAAACACCATATATTTT. The full variable domain, in which reference TRBV25-1 and TRBJ1-3 provide the parts outside the CDR3, is EADIYQTPRYLVIGTGKKITLECSQTMGHDKMYWYQQDPGMELHLIHYSYGVNSTEKGDLSSESTVSRIRTEHFPLTLESARPSHTSQYLCASSEYVLGNTIYFGEGSWLTVV.

V usage is TRBV30 and J usage is TRBJ1-6, with 10 bases that match TRBD1. This CDR3 has 15 amino acids. Germline V gene data show CDR1 as GTSNPN and CDR2 as SVGIG (reference sequence). The J segment lost 10 bases and the V segment lost 4 bases, leaving 10 bases of the junction unmatched. CDR3 coding DNA: TGTGCCTGGACGACAGGGGGCGTGGGAGAGTCACCCCTCCACTTT. It codes for CAWTTGGVGESPLHF.